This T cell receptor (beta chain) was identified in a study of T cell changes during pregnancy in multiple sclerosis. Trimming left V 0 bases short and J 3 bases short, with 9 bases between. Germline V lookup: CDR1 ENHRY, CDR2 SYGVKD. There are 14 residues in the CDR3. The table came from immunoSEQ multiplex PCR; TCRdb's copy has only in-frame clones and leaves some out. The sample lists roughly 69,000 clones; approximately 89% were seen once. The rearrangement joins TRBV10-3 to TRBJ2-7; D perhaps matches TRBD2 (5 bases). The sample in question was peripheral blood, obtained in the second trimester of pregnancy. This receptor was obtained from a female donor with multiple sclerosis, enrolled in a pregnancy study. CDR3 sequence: CAISESVAGYEQYF. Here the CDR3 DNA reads TGTGCCATCAGTGAGTCCGTTGCGGGCTACGAGCAGTACTTC.